The source of this T cell receptor beta chain is a study of blood T cell repertoires in COVID-19. Per germline, CDR1 MDHEN and CDR2 SYDVKM. Trimming pared 7 bases from V and 7 bases from J, leaving 17 bases between. The CDR3 length is 15 residues. TCRdb's copy holds only in-frame clones and misses some; the assay was immunoSEQ multiplex PCR. This table has under 250,000 clones, around 90% appearing once. The sequenced material came from PBMCs or T cells enriched from blood (not recorded which). This sequence originates from a woman in her thirties or forties who had been exposed to COVID-19. The chain carries TRBV28 and TRBJ1-6, with D uncertain. The CDR3 nucleotides are TGTGCCAGCACCCCTGGAGCGGGTCGGAATTCACCCCTCCACTTT. Translating it yields CASTPGAGRNSPLHF.